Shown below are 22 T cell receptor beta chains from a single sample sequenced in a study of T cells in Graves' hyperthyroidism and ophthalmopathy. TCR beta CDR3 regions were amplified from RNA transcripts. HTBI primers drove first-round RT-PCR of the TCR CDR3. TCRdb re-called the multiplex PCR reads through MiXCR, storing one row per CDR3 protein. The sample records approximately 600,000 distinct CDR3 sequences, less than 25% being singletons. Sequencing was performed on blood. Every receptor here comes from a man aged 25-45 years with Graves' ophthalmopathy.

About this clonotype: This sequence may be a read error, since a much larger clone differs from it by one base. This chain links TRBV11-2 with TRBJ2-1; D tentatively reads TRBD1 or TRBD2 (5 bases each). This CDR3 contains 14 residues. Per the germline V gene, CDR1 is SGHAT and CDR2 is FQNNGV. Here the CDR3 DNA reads TGTGCCAGCAGCGTAGTCCCCGGGACCAATGAGCAGCTCTTC. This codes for CASSVVPGTNEQLF. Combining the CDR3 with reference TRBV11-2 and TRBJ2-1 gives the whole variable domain EAGVAQSPRYKIIEKRQSVAFWCNPISGHATLYWYQQILGQGPKLLIQFQNNGVVDDSQLPKDRFSAERLKGVDSTLKIQPAKLEDSAVYLCASSVVPGTNEQLFGPGTRLTVL.

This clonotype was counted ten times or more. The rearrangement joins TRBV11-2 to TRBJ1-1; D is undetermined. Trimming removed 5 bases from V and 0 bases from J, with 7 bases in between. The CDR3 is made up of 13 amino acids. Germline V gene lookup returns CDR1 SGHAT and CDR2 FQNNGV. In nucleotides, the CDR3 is TGTGCCAGCAGCCACGCCCTGAACACTGAAGCTTTCTTT. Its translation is CASSHALNTEAFF.

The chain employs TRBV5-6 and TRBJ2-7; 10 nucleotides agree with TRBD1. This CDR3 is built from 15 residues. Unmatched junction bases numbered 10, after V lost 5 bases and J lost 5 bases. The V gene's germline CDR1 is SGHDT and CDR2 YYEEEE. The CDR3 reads CASSPGTGVGHEQYF. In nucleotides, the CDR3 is TGTGCCAGCAGTCCTGGGACAGGGGTCGGACACGAGCAGTACTTC. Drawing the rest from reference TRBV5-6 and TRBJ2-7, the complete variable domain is DAGVTQSPTHLIKTRGQQVTLRCSPKSGHDTVSWYQQALGQGPQFIFQYYEEEERQRGNFPDRFSGHQFPNYSSELNVNALLLGDSALYLCASSPGTGVGHEQYFGPGTRLTVT.

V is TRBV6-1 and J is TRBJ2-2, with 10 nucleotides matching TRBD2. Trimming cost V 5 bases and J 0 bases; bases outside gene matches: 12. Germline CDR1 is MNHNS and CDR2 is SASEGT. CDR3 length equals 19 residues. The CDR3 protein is CASSPLGLAAIANTGELFF. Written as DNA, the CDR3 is TGTGCCAGCAGTCCCTTAGGACTAGCGGCAATCGCGAACACCGGGGAGCTGTTTTTT.

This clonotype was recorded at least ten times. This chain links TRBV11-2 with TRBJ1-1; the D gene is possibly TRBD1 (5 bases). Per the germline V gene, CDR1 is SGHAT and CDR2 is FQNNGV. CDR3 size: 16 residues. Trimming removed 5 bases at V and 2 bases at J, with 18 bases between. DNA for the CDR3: TGTGCCAGCAGCCATAAAACAGGCGGAAGTAACACTGAAGCTTTCTTT. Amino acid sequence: CASSHKTGGSNTEAFF.

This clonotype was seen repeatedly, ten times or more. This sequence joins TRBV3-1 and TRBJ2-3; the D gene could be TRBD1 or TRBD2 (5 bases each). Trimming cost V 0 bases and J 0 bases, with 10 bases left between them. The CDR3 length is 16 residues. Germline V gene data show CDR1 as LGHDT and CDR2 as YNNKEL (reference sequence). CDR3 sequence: CASSQDLWGSTDTQYF. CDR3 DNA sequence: TGTGCCAGCAGCCAAGATCTCTGGGGGAGCACAGATACGCAGTATTTT.

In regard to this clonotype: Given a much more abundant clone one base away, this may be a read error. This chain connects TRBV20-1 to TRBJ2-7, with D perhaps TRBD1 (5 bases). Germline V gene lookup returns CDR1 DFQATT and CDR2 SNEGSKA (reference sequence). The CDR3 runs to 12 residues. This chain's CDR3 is CSAFRGSYEQCF. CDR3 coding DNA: TGCAGTGCTTTTAGGGGCTCCTACGAGCAGTGCTTC.

CDR3 nucleotide sequence: TGTGCCAGCAGCAAAGAGGGTTCAGGCCCCCTCCACTTT. Its translation: CASSKEGSGPLHF. The chain carries TRBV12-3 or TRBV12-4 and TRBJ1-6, with no clear D. The V end lost 6 bases, the J end lost 13 bases, and 16 bases lay between the germline ends. The CDR3 is 13 amino acids.

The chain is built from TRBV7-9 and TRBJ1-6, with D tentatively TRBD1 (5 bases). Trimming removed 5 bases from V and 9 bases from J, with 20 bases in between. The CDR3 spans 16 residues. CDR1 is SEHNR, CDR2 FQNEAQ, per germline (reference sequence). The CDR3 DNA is TGTGCCAGCAGCCCGATGGCCGGGACCAACAGTTCACCCCTCCACTTT. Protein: CASSPMAGTNSSPLHF.

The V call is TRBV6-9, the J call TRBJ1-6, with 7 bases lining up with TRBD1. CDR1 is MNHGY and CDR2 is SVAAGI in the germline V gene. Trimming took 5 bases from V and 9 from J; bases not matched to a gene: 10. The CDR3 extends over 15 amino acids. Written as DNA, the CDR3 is TGTGCCAGCAGTATCGACAGGGCCCATACTTCACCCCTCCACTTT. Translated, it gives CASSIDRAHTSPLHF.

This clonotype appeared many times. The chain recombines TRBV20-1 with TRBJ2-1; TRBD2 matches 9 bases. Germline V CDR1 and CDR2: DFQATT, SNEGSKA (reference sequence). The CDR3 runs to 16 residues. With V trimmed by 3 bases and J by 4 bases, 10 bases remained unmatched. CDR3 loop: CSASEIAGVRYNEQFF. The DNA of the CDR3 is TGCAGTGCTAGTGAAATAGCGGGAGTAAGATACAATGAGCAGTTCTTC.

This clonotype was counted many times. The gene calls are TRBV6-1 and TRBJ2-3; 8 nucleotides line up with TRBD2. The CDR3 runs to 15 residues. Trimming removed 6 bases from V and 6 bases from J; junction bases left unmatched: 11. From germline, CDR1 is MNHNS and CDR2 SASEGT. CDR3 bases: TGTGCCAGCAGCTTAGCGGGCGCGGGGGGCGATACGCAGTATTTT. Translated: CASSLAGAGGDTQYF.

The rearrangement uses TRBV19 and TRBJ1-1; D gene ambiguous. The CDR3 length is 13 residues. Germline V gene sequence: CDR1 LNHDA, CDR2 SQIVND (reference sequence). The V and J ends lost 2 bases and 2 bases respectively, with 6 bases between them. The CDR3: CASSITANTEAFF. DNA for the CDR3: TGTGCCAGTAGTATAACAGCTAACACTGAAGCTTTCTTT.

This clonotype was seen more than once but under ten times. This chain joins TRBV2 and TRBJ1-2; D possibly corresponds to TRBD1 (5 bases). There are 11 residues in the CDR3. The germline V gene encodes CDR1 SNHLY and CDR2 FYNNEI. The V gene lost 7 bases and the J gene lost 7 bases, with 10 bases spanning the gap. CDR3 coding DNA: TGTGCCAGCAAAGGGGTTCGTGGCTACACCTTC. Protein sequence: CASKGVRGYTF.

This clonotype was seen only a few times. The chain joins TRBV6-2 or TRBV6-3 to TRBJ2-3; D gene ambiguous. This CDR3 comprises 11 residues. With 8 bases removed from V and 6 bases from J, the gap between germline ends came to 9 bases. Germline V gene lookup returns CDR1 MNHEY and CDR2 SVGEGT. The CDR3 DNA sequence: TGTGCCAGCCCTAGGGATGATACGCAGTATTTT. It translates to CASPRDDTQYF.

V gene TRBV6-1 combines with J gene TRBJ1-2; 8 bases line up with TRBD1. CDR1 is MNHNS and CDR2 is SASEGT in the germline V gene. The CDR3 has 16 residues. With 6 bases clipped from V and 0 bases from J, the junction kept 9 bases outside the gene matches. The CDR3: CASRERAQGANYGYTF. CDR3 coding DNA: TGTGCCAGCAGGGAAAGGGCACAGGGGGCTAACTATGGCTACACCTTC.

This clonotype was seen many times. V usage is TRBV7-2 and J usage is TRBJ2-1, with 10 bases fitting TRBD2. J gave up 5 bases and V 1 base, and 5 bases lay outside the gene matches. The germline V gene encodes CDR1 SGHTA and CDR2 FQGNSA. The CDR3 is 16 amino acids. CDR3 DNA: TGTGCCAGCAGCTTAGAGGGAGCGGGAGGGAACAATGAGCAGTTCTTC. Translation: CASSLEGAGGNNEQFF.

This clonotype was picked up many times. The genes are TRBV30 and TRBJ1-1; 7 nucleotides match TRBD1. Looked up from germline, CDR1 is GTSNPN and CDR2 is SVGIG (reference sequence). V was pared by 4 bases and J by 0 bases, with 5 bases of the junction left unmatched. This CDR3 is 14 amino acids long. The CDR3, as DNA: TGTGCCTGGAAGAGGGGGACAGTGAACACTGAAGCTTTCTTT. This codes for CAWKRGTVNTEAFF. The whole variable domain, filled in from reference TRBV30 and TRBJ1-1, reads SQTIHQWPATLVQPVGSPLSLECTVEGTSNPNLYWYRQAAGRGLQLLFYSVGIGQISSEVPQNLSASRPQDRQFILSSKKLLLSDSGFYLCAWKRGTVNTEAFFGQGTRLTVV.

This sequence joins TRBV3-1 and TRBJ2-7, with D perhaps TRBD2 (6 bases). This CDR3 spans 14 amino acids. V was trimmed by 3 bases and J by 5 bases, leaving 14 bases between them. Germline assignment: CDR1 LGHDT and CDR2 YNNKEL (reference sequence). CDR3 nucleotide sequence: TGTGCCAGCAGCCATACGGGAGCAACCGACGAGCAGTACTTC. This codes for CASSHTGATDEQYF.

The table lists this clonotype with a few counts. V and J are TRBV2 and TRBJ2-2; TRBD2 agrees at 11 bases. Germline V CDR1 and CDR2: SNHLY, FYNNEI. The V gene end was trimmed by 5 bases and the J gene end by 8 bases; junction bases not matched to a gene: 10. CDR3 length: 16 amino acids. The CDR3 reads CASSLGTSGTGGELFF. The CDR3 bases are TGTGCCAGCAGTCTCGGGACTAGCGGAACAGGGGGGGAGCTGTTTTTT.

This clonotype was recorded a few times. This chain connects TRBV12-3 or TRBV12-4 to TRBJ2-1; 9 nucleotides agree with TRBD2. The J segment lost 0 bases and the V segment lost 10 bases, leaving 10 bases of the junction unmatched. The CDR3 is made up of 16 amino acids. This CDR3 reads CANGEAGGPSYNEQFF. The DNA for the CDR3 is TGTGCCAACGGGGAGGCGGGAGGGCCCTCCTACAATGAGCAGTTCTTC.

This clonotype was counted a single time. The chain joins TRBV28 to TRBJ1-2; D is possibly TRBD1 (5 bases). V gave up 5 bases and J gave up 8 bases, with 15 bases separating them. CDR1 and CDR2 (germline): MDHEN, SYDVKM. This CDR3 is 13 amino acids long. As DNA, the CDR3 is TGTGCCAGCAGTCTGGGGGTGTCGGAAGGCTACACCTTC. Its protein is CASSLGVSEGYTF.